These 23 T cell receptor beta chains share one sample of origin, sequenced in a study of somatic mutations in cytotoxic T cells in rheumatoid arthritis listed by TCRdb under 2017. Library construction relied on the immunoSEQ multiplex PCR assay. Entries here come from immuneACCESS through TCRdb and include only in-frame sequences with V and J called. Some clones fail to appear in such tables; in the studies checked, an unresolved V gene covers under half of the shortfall, and the cause of the remainder is unknown. Counted in this sample were around 12,000 clones; approximately 71% of them appeared once. Around two fifths of the sample lies in the top ten. Material for sequencing was CD8+ T cells sorted from blood. These receptors were obtained from an adult with rheumatoid arthritis.

There are a few counts of this clone. The chain carries TRBV10-3 and TRBJ1-5; D possibly corresponds to TRBD1 (6 bases). Trimming took 0 bases from V and 10 from J, leaving 13 bases between them. The CDR3 totals 14 residues. Germline loops: CDR1 ENHRY, CDR2 SYGVKD. The CDR3 nucleotides read TGTGCCATCAGTGAGTCGGGGGGCGAGGGCCCCCAGCATTTT. Translated, it gives CAISESGGEGPQHF.

The chain recombines TRBV28 with TRBJ1-5; tentatively, D is TRBD1 (6 bases). Trimming took 6 bases from V and 2 from J, leaving 14 bases between them. The CDR3 covers 15 residues. Germline CDR1 is MDHEN and CDR2 is SYDVKM. DNA for the CDR3: TGTGCCAGCAGAAAGGACAGCGTGCGCAATCAGCCCCAGCATTTT. Translating it yields CASRKDSVRNQPQHF.

This clone has only one observation. The gene calls are TRBV7-8 and TRBJ1-3; D remains ambiguous. CDR1 and CDR2 from the germline V gene are SGHVS and FQNEAQ. This CDR3 comprises 15 residues. Trimming left V 0 bases short and J 1 base short, with 7 bases between. The CDR3 DNA reads as TGTGCCAGCAGCTTAGCTCCGGTTTCTGGAAACACCATATATTTT. Protein product: CASSLAPVSGNTIYF.

V and J are TRBV7-9 and TRBJ2-7, with D hard to call. This CDR3 comprises 12 residues. The ends were cut back, 6 bases at V and 12 bases at J, with 18 bases in the middle. Germline V gene sequence: CDR1 SEHNR, CDR2 FQNEAQ (reference sequence). CDR3 DNA sequence: TGTGCCAGCAGACCCGTGGTTAACGTCTGGTACTTC. Translated, it gives CASRPVVNVWYF.

This chain uses TRBV7-9 with TRBJ2-5, with TRBD2 matching 7 bases. The length of the CDR3 is 14 residues. Germline loops: CDR1 SEHNR, CDR2 FQNEAQ (reference sequence). The junction had 3 bases not matched to a gene; V was cut back by 2 bases and J by 3 bases. The CDR3 sequence: CASSLRRGEETQYF. The CDR3 nucleotides read TGTGCCAGCAGCTTACGTCGGGGGGAAGAGACCCAGTACTTC. The entire variable domain, with the rest obtained from reference TRBV7-9 and TRBJ2-5, is as follows: DTGVSQNPRHKITKRGQNVTFRCDPISEHNRLYWYRQTLGQGPEFLTYFQNEAQLEKSRLLSDRFSAERPKGSFSTLEIQRTEQGDSAMYLCASSLRRGEETQYFGPGTRLLVL.

J is TRBJ1-1 and V is TRBV2; 9 positions agree with TRBD1. The germline V gene has CDR1 SNHLY and CDR2 FYNNEI. Germline trimming cut 0 bases from V and 3 bases from J; bases unmatched to any gene: 11. There are 18 residues in the CDR3. CDR3 loop: CASSEAIGQGLRDTEAFF. The CDR3 DNA follows: TGTGCCAGCAGTGAAGCAATAGGACAGGGGCTCCGAGACACTGAAGCTTTCTTT.

This chain connects TRBV18 to TRBJ2-1; perhaps TRBD1 as D (5 bases). Trimming pared 5 bases from V and 3 bases from J, leaving 17 bases between. The CDR3 length is 16 residues. Per germline, CDR1 KGHSH and CDR2 LQKENI. CDR3 DNA sequence: TGTGCCAGCTCATCCTCTCAGGGTACCGGCTACAATGAGCAGTTCTTC. This gives the protein CASSSSQGTGYNEQFF.

This clone was counted between two and nine times. This chain links TRBV7-8 with TRBJ1-2; 10 bases align to TRBD1. The CDR3 is 13 residues long. CDR1 SGHVS and CDR2 FQNEAQ come from the germline V gene. Unmatched junction bases numbered 2, after V lost 5 bases and J lost 5 bases. CDR3 residues: CASSQGQGYGYTF. The CDR3 DNA is TGTGCCAGCAGCCAGGGACAGGGGTATGGCTACACCTTC. The full variable domain, with the rest looked up from reference TRBV7-8 and TRBJ1-2, is GAGVSQSPRYKVAKRGQDVALRCDPISGHVSLFWYQQALGQGPEFLTYFQNEAQLDKSGLPSDRFFAERPEGSVSTLKIQRTQQEDSAVYLCASSQGQGYGYTFGSGTRLTVV.

By share, this clone ranks as medium-sized. The J gene is TRBJ2-5, the V gene TRBV13, with 7 nucleotides matching TRBD1. V lost 7 bases and J lost 4; bases outside the gene matches: 15. The CDR3 covers 16 residues. Germline CDR1 is PRHDT and CDR2 is FYEKMQ (reference sequence). The CDR3 sequence is CASTSTGAGVLETQYF. CDR3 in DNA: TGTGCCAGCACCTCTACAGGGGCCGGTGTATTAGAGACCCAGTACTTC. Full variable domain (rest looked up from reference TRBV13 and TRBJ2-5): AAGVIQSPRHLIKEKRETATLKCYPIPRHDTVYWYQQGPGQDPQFLISFYEKMQSDKGSIPDRFSAQQFSDYHSELNMSSLELGDSALYFCASTSTGAGVLETQYFGPGTRLLVL.

The chain joins TRBV30 to TRBJ1-2; the D is unclear. V dropped 0 bases and J dropped 5 bases, with 7 bases sitting between them. Per the germline V gene, CDR1 is GTSNPN and CDR2 is SVGIG (reference sequence). This CDR3 has 12 residues. The CDR3 DNA sequence: TGTGCCTGGAGTGTACAGACTTATGGCTACACCTTC. Translation gives CAWSVQTYGYTF.

This chain uses TRBV25-1 with TRBJ2-6, with 9 bases that match TRBD1. The CDR3 length is 16 residues. Trimming removed 7 bases from V and 1 base from J; junction bases left unmatched: 5. CDR1 is MGHDK and CDR2 is SYGVNS in the germline V gene. CDR3 region: CASTGTGLSGANVLTF. CDR3 in DNA: TGTGCCAGCACCGGGACAGGGTTATCTGGGGCCAACGTCCTGACTTTC. The variable domain in full, completed from reference TRBV25-1 and TRBJ2-6, reads EADIYQTPRYLVIGTGKKITLECSQTMGHDKMYWYQQDPGMELHLIHYSYGVNSTEKGDLSSESTVSRIRTEHFPLTLESARPSHTSQYLCASTGTGLSGANVLTFGAGSRLTVL.

The gene calls are TRBV7-9 and TRBJ2-1; 9 nucleotides match TRBD2. From germline, CDR1 is SEHNR and CDR2 FQNEAQ (reference sequence). The CDR3 spans 12 residues. The ends lost 11 bases at V and 6 bases at J; junction bases unmatched: 5. This CDR3 reads CAAGGPINEQFF. CDR3 DNA: TGTGCCGCGGGGGGGCCTATCAATGAGCAGTTCTTC.

This clone was counted once. The chain couples TRBV7-6 to TRBJ2-3; 7 bases match TRBD2. Trimming removed 5 bases from V and 1 base from J; junction bases left unmatched: 6. CDR3 length equals 15 residues. Germline assignment: CDR1 SGHVS and CDR2 FNYEAQ. CDR3: CASSPSAGGTDTQYF. In DNA form, the CDR3 reads TGTGCCAGCAGCCCTAGCGCGGGGGGCACAGATACGCAGTATTTT.

The V and J genes are TRBV29-1 and TRBJ2-7; weak D call: TRBD1 (5 bases). CDR1 SQVTM and CDR2 ANQGSEA come from the germline V gene. V gave up 3 bases and J gave up 3 bases, with 6 bases separating them. CDR3 length: 11 residues. The CDR3 sequence: CSVDDSYEQYF. The CDR3 DNA follows: TGCAGCGTTGATGACAGCTACGAGCAGTACTTC.

The V gene is TRBV7-6, the J gene TRBJ2-2; D unclear. CDR3 length: 12 amino acids. V lost 2 bases to trimming and J lost 5 bases, with 3 bases between them. In germline, CDR1 is SGHVS, CDR2 FNYEAQ. The CDR3 region has the DNA TGTGCCAGCAGCTTAATGACCGGGGAGCTGTTTTTT. It is translated as CASSLMTGELFF.

This clone was seen only a few times. This chain joins TRBV4-3 and TRBJ1-6; TRBD1 might be the D (6 bases). The germline V and J ends were trimmed by 4 bases and 9 bases, with 16 bases remaining between them. Germline CDR1 is LGHNA and CDR2 is YSLEER. The CDR3 has 15 residues. CDR3 region: CASSPRAGTSSPLHF. The CDR3 DNA follows: TGCGCCAGCAGCCCGCGGGCAGGGACATCTTCACCCCTCCACTTT.

The V call is TRBV7-3, the J call TRBJ2-1, with 10 bases fitting TRBD1. The CDR3 covers 15 residues. J was trimmed by 8 bases and V by 5 bases; bases with no gene match: 9. From germline, CDR1 is SGHTA and CDR2 FQGTGA. CDR3 in DNA: TGTGCCAGCAGCCAAGGGACAGGGGTGTCGGATGAGCAGTTCTTC. This encodes CASSQGTGVSDEQFF.

This chain joins TRBV7-9 and TRBJ1-6; 7 bases agree with TRBD1. The CDR3 spans 15 residues. Germline V gives CDR1 SEHNR, CDR2 FQNEAQ (reference sequence). V dropped 4 bases and J dropped 7; count of bases not matched to a gene: 7. For the CDR3, the DNA is TGTGCCAGCAGCTCCCGCCAGGGGGTGAATTCACCCCTCCACTTT. Residues: CASSSRQGVNSPLHF.

This clone came up a few times. The chain combines TRBV7-9 with TRBJ2-7; D not certain. Germline V CDR1 and CDR2: SEHNR, FQNEAQ (reference sequence). Between the trimmed V and J ends, which lost 5 bases and 4 bases, there was a span of 15 bases. The CDR3 runs 14 residues. CDR3 bases: TGTGCCAGCAGCGCCGGGCCTCCCGGGTACGAGCAGTACTTC. Residues: CASSAGPPGYEQYF.

This chain uses TRBV11-2 with TRBJ2-5; weak D call: TRBD2 (6 bases). CDR3 length: 14 amino acids. V was clipped by 5 bases and J by 1 base, with 11 bases between them. Germline CDR1 reads SGHAT; CDR2 reads FQNNGV. The CDR3 here is CASSLQGLQETQYF. Written as DNA, the CDR3 is TGTGCCAGCAGCCTCCAGGGACTCCAAGAGACCCAGTACTTC.

J is TRBJ1-5 and V is TRBV5-8, with D possibly being TRBD1 (5 bases). CDR1 is SGHTS and CDR2 is YDEGEE in the germline V gene. V was pared by 2 bases and J by 9 bases, with 15 bases between. This CDR3 is built from 14 residues. The CDR3 protein is CASSLSGVWWPQHF. The DNA for the CDR3 is TGTGCCAGCAGCTTATCGGGGGTTTGGTGGCCCCAGCATTTT.

The chain carries TRBV4-1 and TRBJ1-5; 8 nucleotides match TRBD1. From germline, CDR1 is MGHRA and CDR2 YSYEKL. Trimming at V came to 8 bases and at J to 7 bases, leaving 13 bases not matched to a gene. This CDR3 contains 15 residues. The CDR3 region has the DNA TGCGCCAGCCGGACAGGGCCAGGGGCAACCCAGCCCCAGCATTTT. Encoded protein: CASRTGPGATQPQHF.

The chain couples TRBV4-3 to TRBJ1-1; 9 bases fit TRBD1. Germline CDR1 reads LGHNA; CDR2 reads YSLEER. This CDR3 comprises 17 residues. Trimming cost V 1 base and J 2 bases; bases outside gene matches: 8. CDR3 in amino acids: CASSQVRQGGRNTEAFF. In DNA, the CDR3 is TGCGCCAGCAGCCAAGTCCGACAGGGGGGTAGAAACACTGAAGCTTTCTTT.